Each of the 15 T cell receptor beta chains below was sequenced from the same sample in a study of chemoradiotherapy in HPV16-positive cancers. Sequencing used immunoSEQ multiplex PCR; TCRdb keeps in-frame clones, though not all of them. Here the sample spans about 6,400 clones, around 70% being singletons. Sequences were derived from tumor tissue, sampled from a patient who underwent chemoradiotherapy. Receptors were obtained from a human donor with HPV-associated anogenital cancer.

This sequence joins TRBV19 and TRBJ1-2, with a tentative D call TRBD1 (6 bases). Germline CDR1 is LNHDA and CDR2 is SQIVND (reference sequence). This CDR3 is built from 14 residues. V gave up 7 bases and J gave up 1 base, with 13 bases separating them. The CDR3, as DNA: TGTGCCAGTATGTGGACAGCCCTTAACTATGGCTACACCTTC. This sequence encodes CASMWTALNYGYTF.

DNA of the CDR3: TGTGCCAGCCCCCGAACGTCGAACACCGGGGAGCTGTTTTTT. This codes for CASPRTSNTGELFF. V gene TRBV18 combines with J gene TRBJ2-2; D not certain. Germline V gene data show CDR1 as KGHSH and CDR2 as LQKENI. This CDR3 is 14 amino acids long. V lost 8 bases and J 0 bases, leaving 10 bases between the germline ends.

This chain's CDR3 is CASSLGDGGYEQYF. The DNA for the CDR3 is TGTGCCAGCAGCTTAGGGGACGGTGGCTACGAGCAGTACTTC. The chain links TRBV11-2 to TRBJ2-7, with D perhaps assigned TRBD1 or TRBD2 (5 bases each). V was trimmed by 1 base and J by 3 bases, leaving 10 bases between them. CDR1 is SGHAT and CDR2 is FQNNGV in the germline V gene. The CDR3 contains 14 residues.

The chain has TRBV7-9 and TRBJ1-1; a possible D gene is TRBD1 (5 bases). Germline CDR1 is SEHNR and CDR2 is FQNEAQ (reference sequence). The ends were cut back, 0 bases at V and 4 bases at J, with 12 bases in the middle. This CDR3 is built from 15 residues. Written as DNA, the CDR3 is TGTGCCAGCAGCTTAGCGCTGGCAGGGACCACTGAAGCTTTCTTT. Protein product: CASSLALAGTTEAFF.

This clone was counted a few times. The gene calls are TRBV6-1 and TRBJ2-5; 7 positions agree with TRBD1. The CDR3 has 13 amino acids. Germline V lookup: CDR1 MNHNS, CDR2 SASEGT. After removal of 5 bases from V and 3 bases from J, the junction contained 3 bases not matched to a gene. The CDR3 here is CASSWTGKETQYF. The CDR3 DNA sequence: TGTGCCAGCAGTTGGACAGGAAAAGAGACCCAGTACTTC.

This clone appeared a few times. The V and J genes are TRBV5-1 and TRBJ2-1; 10 positions match TRBD2. With V trimmed by 7 bases and J by 4 bases, 11 bases remained unmatched. Germline CDR1 and CDR2: SGHRS and YFSETQ. This CDR3 has 16 amino acids. CDR3 coding DNA: TGCGCCAGCGAGGGGTCTCGAGCGGGAGGGTACAATGAGCAGTTCTTC. Translating it yields CASEGSRAGGYNEQFF.

The chain has TRBV30 and TRBJ2-7; 7 nucleotides line up with TRBD1. Trimming took 2 bases from V and 2 from J; bases not matched to a gene: 3. The CDR3 loop spans 13 amino acids. Germline V lookup: CDR1 GTSNPN, CDR2 SVGIG (reference sequence). The CDR3 DNA sequence: TGTGCCTGGAGTATTCAGGGGGCCTACGAGCAGTACTTC. Its translation: CAWSIQGAYEQYF.

The chain uses TRBV5-1 and TRBJ2-3, with TRBD2 identical over 9 bases. This CDR3 comprises 17 residues. V shed 4 bases and J 2 bases; nucleotides not matched to a gene: 11. Germline V lookup: CDR1 SGHRS, CDR2 YFSETQ. The CDR3 region has the DNA TGCGCCAGCAGCCCGCCGCTAGCGGGACCTTTCACAGATACGCAGTATTTT. Translation gives CASSPPLAGPFTDTQYF.

The chain carries TRBV25-1 and TRBJ1-4, with TRBD1 identical over 9 bases. The CDR3 is 14 residues long. Unmatched junction bases numbered 4, after V lost 3 bases and J lost 8 bases. The germline V gene encodes CDR1 MGHDK and CDR2 SYGVNS. The CDR3, as DNA: TGTGCCAGCAGTGAGGGGACAGGGATAGAAAAACTGTTTTTT. It yields the protein CASSEGTGIEKLFF.

The chain links TRBV21-1 to TRBJ2-2; TRBD2 is the table's D call, not checked against the DNA. TRBV21-1 counts as a pseudogene. The CDR3 loop spans 18 amino acids. CDR3 bases: TGTGCCAGCAGCACCACTAAAGCGGGAGGGCCTAGCACCGGGGAGCTGTTTTTT. This encodes CASSTTKAGGPSTGELFF.

The CDR3 nucleotides read TGCGCCAGCACCCACGGGACTAGCGGGAGGTCCGAGCAGTACTTC. Its protein is CASTHGTSGRSEQYF. The chain joins TRBV5-1 to TRBJ2-7, with 15 positions matching TRBD2. V dropped 6 bases and J dropped 6; count of bases not matched to a gene: 7. The CDR3 loop spans 15 amino acids. In germline, CDR1 is SGHRS, CDR2 YFSETQ.

V usage is TRBV5-4 and J usage is TRBJ1-1; D perhaps matches TRBD1 (5 bases). Germline lookup yields CDR1 SGHNT and CDR2 YYREEE (reference sequence). This CDR3 has 14 amino acids. With 5 bases removed from V and 1 base from J, the gap between germline ends came to 12 bases. The CDR3 spells CASSFDGGNTEAFF. The CDR3 DNA sequence: TGTGCCAGCAGTTTTGATGGGGGGAACACTGAAGCTTTCTTT.

A few counts support this clone. This sequence joins TRBV29-1 and TRBJ2-7; D call uncertain. The CDR3 spans 12 residues. V lost 5 bases, J lost 0 bases, and 8 bases lay in between. Germline CDR1 SQVTM, CDR2 ANQGSEA. CDR3 sequence: CSVRVSSYEQYF. In DNA, the CDR3 is TGCAGCGTTCGGGTTAGCTCCTACGAGCAGTACTTC.

This clone was recorded only once. The V gene is TRBV7-9, the J gene TRBJ2-7, with D perhaps matching TRBD1 (6 bases). The CDR3 totals 16 residues. V lost 6 bases and J lost 0, with 18 bases in between. Germline assignment: CDR1 SEHNR and CDR2 FQNEAQ (reference sequence). The CDR3 protein is CASREPTGTSSYEQYF. The CDR3 nucleotides are TGTGCCAGCAGAGAACCGACAGGCACCAGCTCCTACGAGCAGTACTTC.

This clone came up a few times. The chain carries TRBV27 and TRBJ1-5; 8 bases fit TRBD1. J was trimmed by 4 bases and V by 4 bases; bases with no gene match: 3. Germline CDR1 and CDR2: MNHEY and SMNVEV (reference sequence). CDR3 length equals 14 residues. The CDR3 spells CASSWTGPNQPQHF. The CDR3 DNA is TGTGCCAGCAGTTGGACAGGGCCTAATCAGCCCCAGCATTTT.